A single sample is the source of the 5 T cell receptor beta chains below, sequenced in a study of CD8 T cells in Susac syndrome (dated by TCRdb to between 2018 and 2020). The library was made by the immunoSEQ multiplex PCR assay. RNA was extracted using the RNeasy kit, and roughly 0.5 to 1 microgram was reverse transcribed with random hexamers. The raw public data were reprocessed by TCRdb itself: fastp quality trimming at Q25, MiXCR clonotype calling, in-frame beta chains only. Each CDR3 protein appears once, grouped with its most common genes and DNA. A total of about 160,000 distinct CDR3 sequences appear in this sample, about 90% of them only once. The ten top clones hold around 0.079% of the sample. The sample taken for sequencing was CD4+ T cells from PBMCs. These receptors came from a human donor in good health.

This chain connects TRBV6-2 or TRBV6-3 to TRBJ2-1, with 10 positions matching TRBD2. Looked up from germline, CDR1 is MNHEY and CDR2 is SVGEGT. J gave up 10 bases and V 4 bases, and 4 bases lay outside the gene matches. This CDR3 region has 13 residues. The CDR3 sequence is CASSSSGGGEQFF. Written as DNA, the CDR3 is TGTGCCAGCAGTTCGAGCGGGGGGGGAGAGCAGTTCTTC.

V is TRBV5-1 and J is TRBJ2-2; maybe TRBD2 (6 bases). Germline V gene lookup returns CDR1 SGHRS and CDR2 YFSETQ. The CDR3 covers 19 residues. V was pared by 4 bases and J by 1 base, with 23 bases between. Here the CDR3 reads CASSPAAGRIFLNTGELFF. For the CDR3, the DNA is TGCGCCAGCAGCCCGGCGGCGGGGCGCATATTCTTGAACACCGGGGAGCTGTTTTTT.

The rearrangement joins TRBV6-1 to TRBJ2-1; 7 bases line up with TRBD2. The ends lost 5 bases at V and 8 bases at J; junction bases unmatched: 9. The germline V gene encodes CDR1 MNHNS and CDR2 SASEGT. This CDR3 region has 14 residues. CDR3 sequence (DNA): TGTGCCAGCAGTACCAGACTAGCCCGGGATGAGCAGTTCTTC. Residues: CASSTRLARDEQFF.

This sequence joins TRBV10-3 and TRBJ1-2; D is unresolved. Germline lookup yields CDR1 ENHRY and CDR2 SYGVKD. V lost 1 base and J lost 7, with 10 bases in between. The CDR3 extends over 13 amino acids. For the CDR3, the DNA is TGTGCCATCAGTGAGTTAGACGGGCGTGGCTACACCTTC. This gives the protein CAISELDGRGYTF.

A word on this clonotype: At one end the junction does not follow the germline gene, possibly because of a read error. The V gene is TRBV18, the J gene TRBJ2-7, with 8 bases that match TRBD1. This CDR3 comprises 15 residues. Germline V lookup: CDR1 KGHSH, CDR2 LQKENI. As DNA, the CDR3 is TGTGCCAGCTCACCGATGGGACAGGCCTACTACGGGCAGTACTTC. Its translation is CASSPMGQAYYGQYF.